Below, 24 T cell receptor beta chains from the same sample are listed, as sequenced in a study of cytotoxic CD8 clonotypes in ibrutinib-treated CLL. TCRdb's copy holds only in-frame clones and misses some; the assay was immunoSEQ multiplex PCR. In the table there are under 150,000 clones, roughly 80% of which are singletons. Sequencing was performed on PBMCs, taken after 24 months of ibrutinib treatment. The receptors were gathered from a human donor with chronic lymphocytic leukemia.

The gene calls are TRBV5-1 and TRBJ1-1; possible D gene TRBD1, 5 bases. The length of the CDR3 is 16 residues. Trimming removed 0 bases from V and 3 bases from J, with 15 bases in between. Germline V gene lookup returns CDR1 SGHRS and CDR2 YFSETQ. The CDR3 protein is CASSLEGLGRDTEAFF. The CDR3 DNA reads TGCGCCAGCAGCTTGGAGGGACTGGGAAGGGACACTGAAGCTTTCTTT.

This chain links TRBV6-1 with TRBJ1-6; possibly TRBD1 for D (6 bases). The germline CDR1 and CDR2 sequences are MNHNS and SASEGT. Trimming took off 2 bases at V and 6 bases at J, with 11 bases between the two ends. The CDR3 length is 15 residues. This CDR3 reads CASSETETGNSPLHF. The DNA of the CDR3 is TGTGCCAGCAGTGAAACCGAGACAGGTAATTCACCCCTCCACTTT.

V usage is TRBV7-8 and J usage is TRBJ2-4, with TRBD2 matching 10 bases. J gave up 0 bases and V 5 bases, and 13 bases lay outside the gene matches. Germline V gene lookup returns CDR1 SGHVS and CDR2 FQNEAQ. The CDR3 contains 19 residues. The chain's CDR3 is CASSPRLAGAGPAKNIQYF. CDR3 nucleotide sequence: TGTGCCAGCAGCCCGCGGCTAGCGGGGGCAGGCCCAGCCAAAAACATTCAGTACTTC.

Details on this clone: The sample has other DNA sequences that encode this CDR3 too. The rearrangement joins TRBV18 to TRBJ1-4; weak D call: TRBD1 (6 bases). Germline loops: CDR1 KGHSH, CDR2 LQKENI. V was pared by 3 bases and J by 2 bases, with 7 bases between. This CDR3 has 14 amino acids. CDR3 DNA: TGTGCCAGCTCACCCCAGGGGACTAATGAAAAACTGTTTTTT. Protein: CASSPQGTNEKLFF.

The V gene is TRBV7-2, the J gene TRBJ2-3, with 8 bases that match TRBD2. Germline values: CDR1 SGHTA, CDR2 FQGNSA. V lost 1 base and J lost 4; bases outside the gene matches: 4. The CDR3 loop spans 15 amino acids. The CDR3 spells CASSLVAGFPDTQYF. The CDR3 DNA is TGTGCCAGCAGCTTAGTAGCGGGGTTTCCAGATACGCAGTATTTT. The whole variable domain, remainder taken from reference TRBV7-2 and TRBJ2-3, is GAGVSQSPSNKVTEKGKDVELRCDPISGHTALYWYRQSLGQGLEFLIYFQGNSAPDKSGLPSDRFSAERTGGSVSTLTIQRTQQEDSAVYLCASSLVAGFPDTQYFGPGTRLTVL.

This clone was counted a single time. This chain uses TRBV29-1 with TRBJ2-3, with TRBD2 matching over 7 bases. The CDR3 runs 16 residues. Germline trimming cut 1 base from V and 6 bases from J; bases unmatched to any gene: 13. Germline V gene data show CDR1 as SQVTM and CDR2 as ANQGSEA. The CDR3 DNA reads as TGCAGCGTTGAAGGGGTAGCGGGCCGCTCCCGTGATACGCAGTATTTT. Protein: CSVEGVAGRSRDTQYF.

As to this clone: Distinct nucleotide sequences in the sample also encode this CDR3. V gene TRBV4-2 combines with J gene TRBJ1-4; 11 bases line up with TRBD1. The germline V gene encodes CDR1 LGHNA and CDR2 YNFKEQ. This CDR3 is 16 amino acids long. The ends lost 0 bases at V and 8 bases at J; junction bases unmatched: 5. The CDR3 here is CASSQEWTGGGEKLFF. The CDR3, as DNA: TGTGCCAGCAGCCAAGAGTGGACAGGGGGCGGAGAAAAACTGTTTTTT.

The CDR3 sequence is CASRSGTGRTNTEAFF. Written as DNA, the CDR3 is TGCGCCAGCAGATCCGGGACAGGGAGGACGAACACTGAAGCTTTCTTT. The gene calls are TRBV5-1 and TRBJ1-1; 9 nucleotides line up with TRBD1. Per the germline V gene, CDR1 is SGHRS and CDR2 is YFSETQ. Trimming removed 5 bases from V and 1 base from J; junction bases left unmatched: 9. The length of the CDR3 is 16 residues.

This chain links TRBV11-3 with TRBJ2-1; D not certain. Deletions cut 1 base from V and 3 bases from J, with 7 bases between. The CDR3 has 14 residues. In germline, CDR1 is SGHNT, CDR2 YENEEA. This CDR3 is CASSLGRSYNEQFF. The CDR3 nucleotides read TGTGCCAGCAGCTTAGGTAGGAGCTACAATGAGCAGTTCTTC.

Notes on this clone: One end of the junction does not line up with germline, which may come from a read error. The V call is TRBV7-2, the J call TRBJ1-2; D is ambiguous. This CDR3 is 15 amino acids long. From germline, CDR1 is SGHTA and CDR2 FQGNSA. The CDR3: CASSQDGLRHNGYTF. CDR3 in DNA: TGCGCCAGCAGCCAAGATGGGTTGCGGCACAATGGCTACACCTTC.

The V gene is TRBV5-5, the J gene TRBJ1-5, with TRBD1 as a possible D gene (5 bases). This CDR3 has 16 residues. Germline CDR1 is SGHKS and CDR2 is YYEKEE (reference sequence). V was pared by 3 bases and J by 3 bases, with 16 bases between. The CDR3 region has the DNA TGTGCCAGCAGCTCCGCGGGGAGGGGTCCCAATCAGCCCCAGCATTTT. Translating gives CASSSAGRGPNQPQHF.

V is TRBV28 and J is TRBJ1-2; tentatively, D is TRBD1 (6 bases). Germline V CDR1 and CDR2: MDHEN, SYDVKM. There are 15 residues in the CDR3. V lost 4 bases, J lost 5 bases, and 17 bases lay in between. CDR3 residues: CASSSAGARGYGYTF. The CDR3 DNA is TGTGCCAGCAGTTCGGCGGGGGCGAGAGGGTATGGCTACACCTTC.

The chain is built from TRBV5-4 and TRBJ1-2, with D perhaps TRBD1 (5 bases). Germline V gene lookup returns CDR1 SGHNT and CDR2 YYREEE (reference sequence). There are 15 residues in the CDR3. V lost 4 bases, J lost 3 bases, and 16 bases lay in between. CDR3 sequence (DNA): TGTGCCAGCAGCGTTTTCTTCCAGGGCGACTATGGCTACACCTTC. This translates into CASSVFFQGDYGYTF.

The V and J genes are TRBV4-2 and TRBJ2-2; D may match TRBD1 or TRBD2 (5 bases each). The CDR3 contains 17 residues. V lost 4 bases and J lost 0, with 15 bases in between. Germline CDR1 and CDR2: LGHNA and YNFKEQ. CDR3 amino acids: CASSPRAGTPNTGELFF. In DNA form, the CDR3 reads TGTGCCAGCAGCCCCAGGGCCGGGACCCCGAACACCGGGGAGCTGTTTTTT.

This sequence joins TRBV2 and TRBJ1-2; D remains ambiguous. The CDR3 has 12 residues. Germline values: CDR1 SNHLY, CDR2 FYNNEI. V lost 3 bases, J lost 14 bases, and 16 bases lay in between. The CDR3 region has the DNA TGTGCCAGCAGTGAGGAGTCGGGTACGAGGACCTTC. It yields the protein CASSEESGTRTF.

With regard to this clone: The same CDR3 is also encoded by other DNA sequences in this sample. This rearrangement joins TRBV30 to TRBJ1-5; D unclear. Germline V lookup: CDR1 GTSNPN, CDR2 SVGIG (reference sequence). CDR3 size: 13 residues. The V end lost 3 bases, the J end lost 0 bases, and 6 bases lay between the germline ends. This CDR3 is CAWSPNSNQPQHF. For the CDR3, the DNA is TGTGCCTGGAGCCCTAATAGCAATCAGCCCCAGCATTTT.

The chain has TRBV6-4 and TRBJ2-4, with 8 positions matching TRBD2. This CDR3 is 16 amino acids long. The V and J ends lost 3 bases and 1 base, in that order; junction bases with no gene match: 5. CDR1 MRHNA and CDR2 SNTAGT come from the germline V gene. The CDR3, as DNA: TGTGCCAGCAGTGAAGCGGCTAGCGGGGCCAAAAACATTCAGTACTTC. It translates to CASSEAASGAKNIQYF.

This chain links TRBV6-5 with TRBJ2-7, with a weak D call TRBD2 (6 bases). CDR3 size: 13 residues. Trimming shortened V by 7 bases and J by 6 bases, and 16 bases separated the two germline ends. Germline CDR1 is MNHEY and CDR2 is SVGAGI. The CDR3 spells CASIGGDPSEQYF. CDR3 in DNA: TGTGCCAGCATTGGAGGGGACCCCTCCGAGCAGTACTTC.

The gene calls are TRBV6-1 and TRBJ1-6; D is ambiguous. The germline V and J ends were trimmed by 0 bases and 9 bases, with 12 bases remaining between them. CDR1 and CDR2 (germline): MNHNS, SASEGT. The CDR3 is 15 residues long. DNA for the CDR3: TGTGCCAGCAGTGAAGCTCTGGTTTGGGGTTCACCCCTCCACTTT. It translates to CASSEALVWGSPLHF.

V is TRBV19 and J is TRBJ2-5; D is possibly TRBD2 (6 bases). The length of the CDR3 is 15 residues. Germline V gene lookup returns CDR1 LNHDA and CDR2 SQIVND (reference sequence). Trimming left V 5 bases short and J 5 bases short, with 18 bases between. The CDR3 DNA follows: TGTGCCAGTAGTCGGTTGGGGGGAGGCTTGGAGACCCAGTACTTC. Translating it yields CASSRLGGGLETQYF.

V is TRBV25-1 and J is TRBJ1-2; a weak D match, TRBD1 (6 bases). Germline values: CDR1 MGHDK, CDR2 SYGVNS. The CDR3 runs to 14 residues. V lost 6 bases, J lost 1 base, and 12 bases lay in between. CDR3 sequence: CASRGAGFNYGYTF. The CDR3 nucleotides are TGTGCCAGCAGGGGGGCAGGATTTAACTATGGCTACACCTTC.

The CDR3 nucleotides read TGTGCCAGCGTGACAGGACATGGGGGCTACACCTTC. As protein: CASVTGHGGYTF. The chain joins TRBV28 to TRBJ1-2; possibly TRBD1 for D (6 bases). Trimming pared 8 bases from V and 8 bases from J, leaving 15 bases between. Germline lookup yields CDR1 MDHEN and CDR2 SYDVKM. This CDR3 comprises 12 residues.

This chain connects TRBV28 to TRBJ1-3; perhaps TRBD1 as D (6 bases). From germline, CDR1 is MDHEN and CDR2 SYDVKM. With 6 bases removed from V and 4 bases from J, the gap between germline ends came to 16 bases. CDR3 length equals 15 residues. Written as DNA, the CDR3 is TGTGCCAGCAGAGGGGGGGGTAGAATCGGAAACACCATATATTTT. Amino acids: CASRGGGRIGNTIYF.

In its sample, this clone was seen a few times. This chain joins TRBV11-2 and TRBJ1-2; D gene uncertain. CDR3 length equals 12 residues. V was shortened by 5 bases and J by 7 bases, with 11 bases between the two germline ends. Germline V gene lookup returns CDR1 SGHAT and CDR2 FQNNGV. The CDR3 DNA sequence: TGTGCCAGCAGCACCGAGAAGGGTGGCTACACCTTC. Protein: CASSTEKGGYTF.